The next 22 T cell receptor beta chains were all read from a single sample in a study of blood T cell repertoires in COVID-19. Sequencing was performed with immunoSEQ multiplex PCR; in TCRdb, only in-frame clones are kept and a portion is missing. There are some 250,000 clones in the sample; 80% to 90% occur only once, and about 2% lies in the top ten. The sequenced sample consisted of peripheral blood. All receptors derive from a man aged 25-40 years with active or convalescent COVID-19.

This clone has more than one count but fewer than ten. J is TRBJ1-1 and V is TRBV21-1; TRBD1, the table's D call, lacks a check against the DNA. TRBV21-1 represents a pseudogene. The CDR3 runs 13 residues. The CDR3 DNA follows: TGTGCCAGCAGCAACAGGGGGGACGCTGAAGCTTTCTTT. It yields the protein CASSNRGDAEAFF.

The chain joins TRBV29-1 to TRBJ2-1; TRBD2 aligns across 10 bases. This CDR3 comprises 17 residues. Germline CDR1 SQVTM, CDR2 ANQGSEA. With V trimmed by 6 bases and J by 1 base, 12 bases remained unmatched. As DNA, the CDR3 is TGCAGCGTCGGAAGGCTCCGGACTAGCGGTTCCTACAATGAGCAGTTCTTC. Translating gives CSVGRLRTSGSYNEQFF.

The rearrangement uses TRBV4-1 and TRBJ1-2; 7 bases agree with TRBD1. Trimming at V came to 3 bases and at J to 4 bases, leaving 8 bases not matched to a gene. This CDR3 is built from 15 residues. The germline V gene encodes CDR1 MGHRA and CDR2 YSYEKL. The CDR3 DNA reads TGCGCCAGCAGCCAGGTTGAGACAGGGTCCTATGGCTACACCTTC. Translated: CASSQVETGSYGYTF.

The chain joins TRBV18 to TRBJ2-3; the match to TRBD1 covers 8 bases. Germline CDR1 reads KGHSH; CDR2 reads LQKENI. The ends lost 4 bases at V and 2 bases at J; junction bases unmatched: 5. The CDR3 loop spans 15 amino acids. The CDR3, as DNA: TGTGCCAGCTCACTCCGGGACAGGACCACAGATACGCAGTATTTT. Amino acids: CASSLRDRTTDTQYF.

The genes are TRBV30 and TRBJ1-4, with 9 bases lining up with TRBD1. CDR1 and CDR2 (germline): GTSNPN, SVGIG (reference sequence). J was trimmed by 0 bases and V by 1 base; bases with no gene match: 12. This CDR3 has 19 residues. CDR3 in amino acids: CAWSARRDRAGATNEKLFF. The CDR3 coding sequence is TGTGCCTGGAGTGCCCGGAGGGACAGGGCTGGGGCAACTAATGAAAAACTGTTTTTT.

The rearrangement uses TRBV28 and TRBJ2-7; weak D call: TRBD1 (5 bases). The V gene's germline CDR1 is MDHEN and CDR2 SYDVKM. Between the trimmed V and J ends, which lost 8 bases and 2 bases, there was a span of 13 bases. This CDR3 is 13 amino acids long. CDR3: CASEPDSTYEQYF. DNA of the CDR3: TGTGCCAGCGAACCCGACAGTACCTACGAGCAGTACTTC.

The chain joins TRBV9 to TRBJ1-2; D remains ambiguous. Germline values: CDR1 SGDLS, CDR2 YYNGEE. The CDR3 totals 13 residues. V was pared by 1 base and J by 8 bases, with 12 bases between. The chain's CDR3 is CASSVKRAGGYTF. CDR3 DNA: TGTGCCAGCAGCGTAAAGAGGGCGGGCGGCTACACCTTC.

J is TRBJ1-3 and V is TRBV4-2; D gene ambiguous. The V end was cut by 1 base, the J end by 2 bases, with 12 bases between. Germline V gives CDR1 LGHNA, CDR2 YNFKEQ. The CDR3 totals 16 residues. This chain's CDR3 is CASSQAPSGTGNTIYF. In DNA, the CDR3 is TGTGCCAGCAGCCAAGCCCCATCTGGCACTGGAAACACCATATATTTT.

The V gene is TRBV7-2, the J gene TRBJ1-5, with D perhaps TRBD1 (5 bases). Germline values: CDR1 SGHTA, CDR2 FQGNSA. The CDR3 length is 13 residues. V was trimmed by 5 bases and J by 4 bases, leaving 9 bases between them. CDR3 nucleotides: TGTGCCAGCAGCGACCCAGGGAATCAGCCCCAGCATTTT. Its translation is CASSDPGNQPQHF.

There are a few counts of this clone. The V call is TRBV7-6, the J call TRBJ2-7; possibly TRBD1 for D (5 bases). The CDR3 loop spans 15 amino acids. Between the trimmed V and J ends, which lost 2 bases and 2 bases, there was a span of 13 bases. Looked up from germline, CDR1 is SGHVS and CDR2 is FNYEAQ. The CDR3: CASSLYQGAPYEQYF. CDR3 bases: TGTGCCAGCAGCTTATATCAGGGTGCCCCCTACGAGCAGTACTTC.

The V and J genes are TRBV6-5 and TRBJ2-2; D is unclear. V was trimmed by 6 bases and J by 0 bases, leaving 5 bases between them. The CDR3 extends over 13 amino acids. Germline lookup yields CDR1 MNHEY and CDR2 SVGAGI. The CDR3 loop reads CASSPTNTGELFF. The DNA for the CDR3 is TGTGCCAGCAGCCCAACGAACACCGGGGAGCTGTTTTTT.

This clone was seen more than once but under ten times. The genes are TRBV7-8 and TRBJ1-5; D not certain. V dropped 5 bases and J dropped 6 bases, with 11 bases sitting between them. CDR3 size: 13 residues. Germline CDR1 reads SGHVS; CDR2 reads FQNEAQ. The DNA of the CDR3 is TGTGCCAGCAGCCAAGAGGCAATTCAGCCCCAGCATTTT. It codes for CASSQEAIQPQHF.

The chain joins TRBV2 to TRBJ1-2; D is unresolved. Germline CDR1 SNHLY, CDR2 FYNNEI. Trimming removed 3 bases from V and 0 bases from J, with 5 bases in between. The CDR3 loop spans 13 amino acids. CDR3 loop: CASSEQANYGYTF. CDR3 nucleotides: TGTGCCAGCAGTGAGCAGGCTAACTATGGCTACACCTTC.

The chain couples TRBV7-2 to TRBJ2-1; unclear D gene. The CDR3 has 14 residues. Germline CDR1 reads SGHTA; CDR2 reads FQGNSA. V shed 2 bases and J shed 0 bases, with 5 bases lying between them. The CDR3 here is CASSLQDSYNEQFF. The CDR3, as DNA: TGTGCCAGCAGCTTACAGGACTCCTACAATGAGCAGTTCTTC. Based on the CDR3 plus reference TRBV7-2 and TRBJ2-1, the full variable domain is GAGVSQSPSNKVTEKGKDVELRCDPISGHTALYWYRQSLGQGLEFLIYFQGNSAPDKSGLPSDRFSAERTGGSVSTLTIQRTQQEDSAVYLCASSLQDSYNEQFFGPGTRLTVL.

The table lists this clone with a count of one. This CDR3 reads CASSPPCEQYF. The CDR3 nucleotides are TGTGCCAGCTCACCCCCCTGCGAGCAGTACTTC. This chain connects TRBV18 to TRBJ2-7; D not resolved. This CDR3 region has 11 residues. The ends were cut back, 3 bases at V and 6 bases at J, with 6 bases in the middle. Germline V gene sequence: CDR1 KGHSH, CDR2 LQKENI.

This clone was found a few times. The rearrangement joins TRBV4-2 to TRBJ2-2; 8 positions agree with TRBD2. V shed 3 bases, J shed 7 bases, and the junction held 4 bases outside the gene matches. This CDR3 is 14 amino acids long. Germline CDR1 reads LGHNA; CDR2 reads YNFKEQ. This chain's CDR3 is CASSQLAGRGELFF. CDR3 nucleotide sequence: TGTGCCAGCAGCCAGTTAGCGGGGCGCGGGGAGCTGTTTTTT.

This clone has just a few counts. V usage is TRBV18 and J usage is TRBJ2-5; maybe TRBD2 (5 bases). The CDR3 is 18 amino acids. V gave up 0 bases and J gave up 4 bases, with 21 bases separating them. The V gene's germline CDR1 is KGHSH and CDR2 LQKENI. CDR3 protein: CASSPPEKGRWERETQYF. The DNA for the CDR3 is TGTGCCAGCTCACCACCGGAAAAGGGCAGGTGGGAGAGAGAGACCCAGTACTTC.

The rearrangement joins TRBV6-5 to TRBJ2-7, with TRBD1 matching 10 bases. The CDR3 extends over 16 amino acids. Germline CDR1 MNHEY, CDR2 SVGAGI. V dropped 1 base and J dropped 6; count of bases not matched to a gene: 9. For the CDR3, the DNA is TGTGCCAGCAGTTACTTAACCGGGACAGGGGAGGTCGAGCAGTACTTC. Amino acid sequence: CASSYLTGTGEVEQYF.

This chain joins TRBV5-6 and TRBJ2-7; 7 bases align to TRBD1. Germline V gives CDR1 SGHDT, CDR2 YYEEEE. Unmatched junction bases numbered 4, after V lost 4 bases and J lost 3 bases. The CDR3 spans 13 residues. For the CDR3, the DNA is TGTGCCAGCAGCCAGACAGGGTTCTACGAGCAGTACTTC. It codes for CASSQTGFYEQYF.

This chain uses TRBV19 with TRBJ2-1; D is perhaps TRBD1 (5 bases). The ends were cut back, 5 bases at V and 6 bases at J, with 11 bases in the middle. The CDR3 sequence is 13 residues long. The germline CDR1 and CDR2 sequences are LNHDA and SQIVND (reference sequence). The CDR3 nucleotides read TGTGCCAGTAGTTATCAGGGTTCCAATGAGCAGTTCTTC. This sequence encodes CASSYQGSNEQFF.

This clone was detected only a few times. The rearrangement uses TRBV7-9 and TRBJ1-1; weak D call: TRBD1 (6 bases). CDR3 length: 18 amino acids. Germline V gene data show CDR1 as SEHNR and CDR2 as FQNEAQ (reference sequence). V lost 3 bases and J lost 4, with 24 bases in between. CDR3 DNA sequence: TGTGCCAGCAGCTTTGTTCCAGGGGAGGGGTCCCATGGCACTGAAGCTTTCTTT. Translated: CASSFVPGEGSHGTEAFF.

The chain links TRBV15 to TRBJ1-3; D gene uncertain. Trimming removed 0 bases at V and 0 bases at J, with 6 bases between. This CDR3 has 15 amino acids. Germline V lookup: CDR1 LNHNV, CDR2 YYDKDF (reference sequence). DNA of the CDR3: TGTGCCACCAGCAGAGAATCATCCTCTGGAAACACCATATATTTT. This encodes CATSRESSSGNTIYF.